This entry lists 8 T cell receptor beta chains sequenced from one sample in a study of T cell clonality in common variable immunodeficiency. Generated by immunoSEQ multiplex PCR, the TCRdb table keeps only in-frame clones and is missing some. Altogether about 59,000 clones were found in the sample, and no singletons occur. The sequencing sample was made of peripheral blood mononuclear cells. The source is a person aged 18 to 75 in good health.

This clone was seen ten or more times. Read sequence stops 3 residues before the CDR3 end, and the germline J gene provides the missing end. The chain recombines TRBV12-5 with TRBJ2-7; D call uncertain. CDR1 LGHNT and CDR2 FRNRAP come from the germline V gene. Trimming stripped 6 bases from V and 1 base from J, with 10 bases between. This CDR3 is built from 13 residues. The CDR3 reads CASGLDFSYEQYF. The part of the CDR3 DNA that was read is TGTGCTAGTGGCCTAGACTTTTCCTACGAG.

As to this clone: The DNA ends 3 residues before the CDR3 does, and the rest of the CDR3 is filled in from the germline J gene. The rearrangement joins TRBV5-6 to TRBJ1-2; 11 nucleotides line up with TRBD1. This CDR3 has 15 amino acids. CDR1 is SGHDT, CDR2 YYEEEE, per germline. The CDR3 is CASSKPGQGALDYTF. The DNA read from the CDR3 is TGTGCCAGCAGCAAACCCGGACAGGGGGCTTTAGAC.

In its sample, this clone was seen a few times. A much larger clone differs from this one at a single base, so this may be a read error. The read comes to an end 3 residues before the CDR3 does, leaving the germline J gene to fill in the end. Other nucleotide sequences in the sample specify the same CDR3. This rearrangement joins TRBV18 to TRBJ1-3; TRBD1 matches 7 bases. Per germline, CDR1 KGHSH and CDR2 LQKENI. This CDR3 region has 17 residues. The DNA read from the CDR3 is TGTGCCAGCTCATCTTTTCCGGGACAGCCAACTGGAAACACA. It codes for CASSSFPGQPTGNT. The complete CDR3 protein is CASSSFPGQPTGNTIYF.

This clone occurred many times. The read comes to an end 3 residues before the CDR3 does, leaving the germline J gene to fill in the end. The chain has TRBV7-2 and TRBJ1-6; D is unresolved. The CDR3 totals 15 residues. Trimming took 1 base from V and 4 from J, leaving 8 bases between them. Germline CDR1 is SGHTA and CDR2 is FQGNSA. CDR3 loop: CASSLGRGYNSPLHF. The part of the CDR3 DNA that was read is TGTGCCAGCAGCTTAGGTCGGGGTTATAATTCACCC.

On this clone: Read sequence stops 3 residues before the CDR3 end, and the germline J gene provides the missing end. The V gene is TRBV7-8, the J gene TRBJ1-2; D is uncertain. Trimming took 5 bases from V and 0 from J, leaving 10 bases between them. There are 14 residues in the CDR3. The germline V gene has CDR1 SGHVS and CDR2 FQNEAQ. Partial CDR3 DNA: TGTGCCAGCAGCGTAGACGGGTCTAACTATGGC. It translates to CASSVDGSNYG. The whole CDR3 sequence is CASSVDGSNYGYTF.

This clone was counted many times. The read terminates 3 residues ahead of where the CDR3 ends, so the germline J gene completes it. This rearrangement joins TRBV2 to TRBJ2-3, with D possibly matching TRBD2 (5 bases). The CDR3 consists of 18 residues. Germline assignment: CDR1 SNHLY and CDR2 FYNNEI. Trimming removed 3 bases at V and 0 bases at J, with 19 bases between. CDR3 bases read: TGTGCCAGCAGTGATCCCCAAACGAGCGGTGCTAGCACAGATACG. Translating gives CASSDPQTSGASTDT. The entire CDR3 protein reads CASSDPQTSGASTDTQYF.

This clone was seen repeatedly, ten times or more. From the germline J gene comes the end of the CDR3, since the read stops 3 residues before it. The chain is built from TRBV9 and TRBJ2-5, with D maybe TRBD1 (5 bases). Trimming took 3 bases from V and 7 from J, leaving 13 bases between them. The CDR3 length is 13 residues. From germline, CDR1 is SGDLS and CDR2 YYNGEE. The CDR3 sequence is CASSAVGQATQYF. The DNA read from the CDR3 is TGTGCCAGCAGCGCGGTGGGGCAGGCGACC.

There are many counts of this clone. The read is 3 residues too short to cover the CDR3 end, so that end is filled in from the germline J gene. The chain carries TRBV7-3 and TRBJ2-1; the D gene is possibly TRBD2 (5 bases). The V end lost 1 base, the J end lost 8 bases, and 9 bases lay between the germline ends. Germline CDR1 and CDR2: SGHTA and FQGTGA. The CDR3 is 13 residues long. CDR3 amino acids: CASSLRSGDEQFF. The sequenced CDR3 bases are TGTGCCAGCAGCTTAAGATCCGGGGATGAG. The full variable domain, completed using reference TRBV7-3 and TRBJ2-1, is GAGVSQTPSNKVTEKGKYVELRCDPISGHTALYWYRQSLGQGPEFLIYFQGTGAADDSGLPNDRFFAVRPEGSVSTLKIQRTERGDSAVYLCASSLRSGDEQFFGPGTRLTVL.